The clone carrying this T cell receptor beta chain has only one observation. These data originate in a study of blood T cell repertoires in COVID-19. Study-wide context: Samples representing acute and convalescent COVID-19 were sourced from the United States, Italy and Spain.

Study processing details: Scientists estimated how many nucleated cells there were by amplifying reference gene primers. The method was immunoSEQ multiplex PCR; TCRdb's version includes in-frame clones alone and lacks a portion of them. The V and J calls and clone size were taken over from that table, and D and trimming were inferred from the DNA. This sample carries 150,000 or so clones, roughly 90% of them seen once, and the ten largest clones take around 4.5%. Trimming removed 5 bases at V and 6 bases at J, with 17 bases between. The CDR3 runs to 14 residues. Germline CDR1 SGHAT, CDR2 FQDESV (reference sequence).

The V call is TRBV11-1, the J call TRBJ2-7, with D perhaps matching TRBD1 (6 bases). Sequencing was carried out using peripheral blood. The clonotype was recovered from a man between 60 and 75 years old with COVID-19, enrolled during active disease. The CDR3 nucleotides read TGTGCCAGCAGCAGAGCTCAGGGGCCGGTCGAGCAGTACTTC. This translates into CASSRAQGPVEQYF.